This T cell receptor beta chain was recovered during a study of breast tumors, draining lymph nodes, adjacent tissues (dated by TCRdb to about 2016). In the study overall: Breast cancer patients provided tumor, adjacent nontumor tissue and axillary lymph nodes, and the study compared the TCR beta repertoires across these three sources. The study aimed to assess the relationships and possible T-cell exchange between tumor, surrounding tissue and draining lymph node repertoires in human breast cancer.

Study-level results and caveats: Tumors showed preferential V and J gene usage, and their T-cell repertoire diversity fell below that of lymph nodes yet above that of nontumor tissue. Rather than being directly demonstrated, the conclusion that tumor T cells originate in lymph nodes was presented as consistent with a hypothesis. Tumor and nontumor tissue repertoires were significantly more similar in luminal-like than in basal-like breast cancer. A scenario in which most tumor T cells derive from the lymph node and then expand within tumor tissue was judged to be consistent with the data.

Sequencing relied on an Illumina HiSeq 2000. TCR beta chain libraries were generated by multiplex PCR amplification. High-throughput sequencing was used to analyze the amplified TCR beta chain products. TCRdb handled the public reads itself, with Q25 trimming in fastp and clone calling in MiXCR, and kept productive beta chains. Every CDR3 protein is listed once, alongside the most common genes and DNA of its rows. This sample holds 150,000 to 200,000 distinct CDR3 sequences; about 33% were observed only once. The top ten clonotypes cover over 3.5% of the sample. The axillary draining lymph nodes of breast cancer patients were the source of the lymph node samples. Cut back by 10 bases and 4 bases, the V and J ends lie 17 bases apart. Its CDR3 holds 14 amino acids, cysteine through phenylalanine. Only the CDR3 DNA is retained, 42 bases long and in frame from the first base. The germline V gene gives CDR1 as MNHEY and CDR2 as SVGAGI.

This clonotype was detected ten times or more. Its antigen is still unknown. Per-nucleotide qualities are absent, and no much larger clonotype sits a single base away. Sequencing input: axillary lymph node tissue. Recombination linked TRBV6-5 to TRBJ1-5, with no D gene named confidently. The receptor was isolated from a female donor with breast cancer. Some clones in this sample may be carry-over from other donors' samples. Here the CDR3 is given as CATRGGGRNQPQHF. The DNA is as follows: TGTGCCACCCGGGGTGGAGGGAGGAATCAGCCCCAGCATTTT.